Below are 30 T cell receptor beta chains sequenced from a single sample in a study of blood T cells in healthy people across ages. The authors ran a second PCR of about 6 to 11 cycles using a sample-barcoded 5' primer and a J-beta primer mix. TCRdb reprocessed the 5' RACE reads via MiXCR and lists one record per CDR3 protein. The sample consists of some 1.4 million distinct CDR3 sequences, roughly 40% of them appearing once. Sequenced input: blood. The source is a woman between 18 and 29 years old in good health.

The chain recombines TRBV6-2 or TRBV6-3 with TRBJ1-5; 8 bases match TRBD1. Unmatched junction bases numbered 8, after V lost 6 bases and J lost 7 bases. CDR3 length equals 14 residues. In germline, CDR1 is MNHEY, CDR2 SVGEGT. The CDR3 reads CASRMDRVNQPQHF. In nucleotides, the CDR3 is TGTGCCAGCAGGATGGACAGGGTCAACCAGCCCCAGCATTTT.

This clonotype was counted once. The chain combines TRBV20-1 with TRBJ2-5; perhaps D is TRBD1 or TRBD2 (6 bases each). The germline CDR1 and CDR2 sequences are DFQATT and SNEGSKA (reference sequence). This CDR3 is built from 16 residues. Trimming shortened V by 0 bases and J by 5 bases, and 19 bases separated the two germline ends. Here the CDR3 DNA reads TGCAGTGCTAGAGATCAAGGGGGGTTTGGGATGGAGACCCAGTACTTC. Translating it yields CSARDQGGFGMETQYF.

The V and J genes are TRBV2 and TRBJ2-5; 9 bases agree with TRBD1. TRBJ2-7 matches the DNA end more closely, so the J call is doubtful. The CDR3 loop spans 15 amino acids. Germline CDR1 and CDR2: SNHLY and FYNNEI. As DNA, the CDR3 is TGTGCCAGCAGTGAATATGGGGGACAGGGAAACGAGCAGTACTTC. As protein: CASSEYGGQGNEQYF.

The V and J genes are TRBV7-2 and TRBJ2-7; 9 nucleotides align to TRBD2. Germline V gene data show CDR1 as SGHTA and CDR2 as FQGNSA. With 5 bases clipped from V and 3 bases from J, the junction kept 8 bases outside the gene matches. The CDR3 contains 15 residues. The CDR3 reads CASSITSGYYYEQYF. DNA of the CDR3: TGTGCCAGCAGCATTACTAGCGGGTATTACTACGAGCAGTACTTC.

DNA for the CDR3: TGCAGTGCTAGCGGCCCCCTCGGTGCGCAGTATTTT. Translated: CSASGPLGAQYF. The V call is TRBV20-1, the J call TRBJ2-3, with D unclear. V lost 3 bases, J lost 10 bases, and 14 bases lay in between. Germline CDR1 and CDR2: DFQATT and SNEGSKA (reference sequence). The CDR3 runs to 12 residues.

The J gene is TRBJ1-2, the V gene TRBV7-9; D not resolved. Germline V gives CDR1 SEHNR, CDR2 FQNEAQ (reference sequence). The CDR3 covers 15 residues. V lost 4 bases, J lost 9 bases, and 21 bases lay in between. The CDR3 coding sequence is TGTGCCAGCAGCTCCCCCGGGCAGGCCCATTGGAGCTACACCTTC. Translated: CASSSPGQAHWSYTF.

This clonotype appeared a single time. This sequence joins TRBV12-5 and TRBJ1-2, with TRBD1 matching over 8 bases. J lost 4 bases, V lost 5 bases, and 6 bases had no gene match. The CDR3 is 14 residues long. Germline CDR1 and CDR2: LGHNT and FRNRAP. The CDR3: CASGPRTGPYGYTF. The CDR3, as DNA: TGTGCTAGTGGTCCCCGGACAGGGCCCTATGGCTACACCTTC. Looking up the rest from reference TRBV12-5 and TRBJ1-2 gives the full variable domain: DARVTQTPRHKVTEMGQEVTMRCQPILGHNTVFWYRQTMMQGLELLAYFRNRAPLDDSGMPKDRFSAEMPDATLATLKIQPSEPRDSAVYFCASGPRTGPYGYTFGSGTRLTVV.

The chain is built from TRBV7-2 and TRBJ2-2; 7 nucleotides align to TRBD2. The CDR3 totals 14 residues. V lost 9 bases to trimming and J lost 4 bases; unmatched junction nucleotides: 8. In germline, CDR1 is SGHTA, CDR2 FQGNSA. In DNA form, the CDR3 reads TGTACCAGTTCACCTAGCGGCGGCACCGGGGAGCTGTTTTTT. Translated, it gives CTSSPSGGTGELFF.

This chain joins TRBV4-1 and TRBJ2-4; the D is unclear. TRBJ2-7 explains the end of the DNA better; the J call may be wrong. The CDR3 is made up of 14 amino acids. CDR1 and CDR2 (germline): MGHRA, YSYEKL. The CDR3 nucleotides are TGCGCCAGCAGCCAAGCGGGCAACACCTACGAGCAGTACTTC. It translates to CASSQAGNTYEQYF.

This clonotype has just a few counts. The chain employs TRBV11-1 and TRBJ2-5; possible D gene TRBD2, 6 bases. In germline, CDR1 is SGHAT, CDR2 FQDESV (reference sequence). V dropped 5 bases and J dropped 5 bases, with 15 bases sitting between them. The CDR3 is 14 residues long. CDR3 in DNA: TGTGCCAGCAGCCCCGGGACTGTTGCTGAGACCCAGTACTTC. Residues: CASSPGTVAETQYF. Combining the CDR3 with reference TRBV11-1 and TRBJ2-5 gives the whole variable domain EAEVAQSPRYKITEKSQAVAFWCDPISGHATLYWYRQILGQGPELLVQFQDESVVDDSQLPKDRFSAERLKGVDSTLKIQPAELGDSAMYLCASSPGTVAETQYFGPGTRLLVL.

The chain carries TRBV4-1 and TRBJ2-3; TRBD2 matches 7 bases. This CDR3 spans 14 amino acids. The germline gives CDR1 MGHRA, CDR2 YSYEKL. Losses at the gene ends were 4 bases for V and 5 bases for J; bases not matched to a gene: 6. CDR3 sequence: CASSRSGTIDTQYF. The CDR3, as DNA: TGCGCCAGCAGCCGGTCGGGGACTATAGATACGCAGTATTTT.

CDR3 sequence (DNA): TGTGCCAGCAGCCTTCACCAGGGCTCCTACGAGCAGTACTTC. Protein product: CASSLHQGSYEQYF. The J gene is TRBJ2-7, the V gene TRBV7-9; possibly TRBD1 for D (5 bases). This CDR3 comprises 14 residues. Germline CDR1 and CDR2: SEHNR and FQNEAQ (reference sequence). V was trimmed by 5 bases and J by 0 bases, leaving 11 bases between them.

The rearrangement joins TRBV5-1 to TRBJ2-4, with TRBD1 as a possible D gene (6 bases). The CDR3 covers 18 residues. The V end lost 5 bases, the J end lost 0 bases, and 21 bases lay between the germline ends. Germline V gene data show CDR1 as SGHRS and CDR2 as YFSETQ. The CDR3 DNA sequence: TGCGCCAGCAGGTCCGAGCATCAGGGGAAACTAGCCAAAAACATTCAGTACTTC. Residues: CASRSEHQGKLAKNIQYF.

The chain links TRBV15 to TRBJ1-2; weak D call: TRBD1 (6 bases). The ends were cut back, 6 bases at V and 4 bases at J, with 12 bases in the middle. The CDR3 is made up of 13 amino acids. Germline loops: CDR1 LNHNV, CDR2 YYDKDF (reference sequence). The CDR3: CATRGAGLYGYTF. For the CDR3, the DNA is TGTGCCACCAGGGGGGCTGGCCTCTATGGCTACACCTTC. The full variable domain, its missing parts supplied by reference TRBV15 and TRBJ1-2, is DAMVIQNPRYQVTQFGKPVTLSCSQTLNHNVMYWYQQKSSQAPKLLFHYYDKDFNNEADTPDNFQSRRPNTSFCFLDIRSPGLGDTAMYLCATRGAGLYGYTFGSGTRLTVV.

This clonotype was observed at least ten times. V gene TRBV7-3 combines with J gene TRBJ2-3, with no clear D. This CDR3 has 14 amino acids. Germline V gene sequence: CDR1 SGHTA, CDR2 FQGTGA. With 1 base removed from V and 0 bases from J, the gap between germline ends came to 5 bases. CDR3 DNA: TGTGCCAGCAGCTTAAATCCTAGCACAGATACGCAGTATTTT. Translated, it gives CASSLNPSTDTQYF.

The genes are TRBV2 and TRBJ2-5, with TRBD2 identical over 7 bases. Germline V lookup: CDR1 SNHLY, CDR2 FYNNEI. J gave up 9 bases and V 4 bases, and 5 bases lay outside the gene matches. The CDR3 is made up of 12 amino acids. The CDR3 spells CASSVRLAAQYF. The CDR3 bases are TGTGCCAGCAGTGTGAGGCTAGCGGCCCAGTACTTC.

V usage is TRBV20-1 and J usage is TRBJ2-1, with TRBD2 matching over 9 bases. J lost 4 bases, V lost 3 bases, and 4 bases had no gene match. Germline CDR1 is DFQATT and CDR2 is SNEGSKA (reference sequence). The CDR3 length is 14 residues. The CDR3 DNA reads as TGCAGTGCTAGTAGCGGGAGTACGTACAATGAGCAGTTCTTC. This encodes CSASSGSTYNEQFF.

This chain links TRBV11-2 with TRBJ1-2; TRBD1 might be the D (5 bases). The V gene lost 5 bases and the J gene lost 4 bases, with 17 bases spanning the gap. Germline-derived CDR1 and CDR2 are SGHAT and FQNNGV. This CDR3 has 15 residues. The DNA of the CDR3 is TGTGCCAGCAGCCCTCGGGACCGAACTATCTATGGCTACACCTTC. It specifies CASSPRDRTIYGYTF.

The CDR3 loop reads CASSQDRAPNTEAFF. CDR3 nucleotide sequence: TGTGCCAGCAGCCAAGACAGGGCTCCGAACACTGAAGCTTTCTTT. J is TRBJ1-1 and V is TRBV14, with a tentative D call TRBD1 (5 bases). There are 15 residues in the CDR3. Trimming cost V 0 bases and J 1 base, with 9 bases left between them. Germline values: CDR1 SGHDN, CDR2 FVKESK.

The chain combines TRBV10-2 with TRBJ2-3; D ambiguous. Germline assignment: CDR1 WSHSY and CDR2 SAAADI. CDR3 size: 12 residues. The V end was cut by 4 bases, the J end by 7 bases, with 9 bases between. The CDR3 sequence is CASSGLLHTQYF. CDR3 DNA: TGCGCCAGCAGTGGGTTACTACATACGCAGTATTTT.

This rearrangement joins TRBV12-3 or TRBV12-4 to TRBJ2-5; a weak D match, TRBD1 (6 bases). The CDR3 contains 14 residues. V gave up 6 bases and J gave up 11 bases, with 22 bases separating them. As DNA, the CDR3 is TGTGCCAGCAGCCTCGAGGGGGATTACAATGAGCAGTACTTC. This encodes CASSLEGDYNEQYF.

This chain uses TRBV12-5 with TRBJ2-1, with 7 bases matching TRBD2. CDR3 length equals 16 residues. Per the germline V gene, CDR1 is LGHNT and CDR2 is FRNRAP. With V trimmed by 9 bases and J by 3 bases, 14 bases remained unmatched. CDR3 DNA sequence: TGTGCTAGCCGTATCGGGGCGGGAGTCAGCTACAATGAGCAGTTCTTC. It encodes CASRIGAGVSYNEQFF.

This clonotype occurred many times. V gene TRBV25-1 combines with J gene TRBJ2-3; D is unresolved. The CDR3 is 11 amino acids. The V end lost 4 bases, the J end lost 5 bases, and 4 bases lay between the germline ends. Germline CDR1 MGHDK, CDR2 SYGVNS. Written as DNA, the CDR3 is TGTGCCAGCAGTGGCCTAGATACGCAGTATTTT. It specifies CASSGLDTQYF.

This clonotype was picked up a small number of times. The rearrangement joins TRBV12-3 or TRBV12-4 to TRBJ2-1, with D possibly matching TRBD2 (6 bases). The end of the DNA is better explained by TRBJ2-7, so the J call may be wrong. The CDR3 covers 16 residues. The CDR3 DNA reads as TGTGCCAGCAGTTTAAGAGGCCGGGAGCGGTACAATGAGCAGTACTTC. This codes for CASSLRGRERYNEQYF.

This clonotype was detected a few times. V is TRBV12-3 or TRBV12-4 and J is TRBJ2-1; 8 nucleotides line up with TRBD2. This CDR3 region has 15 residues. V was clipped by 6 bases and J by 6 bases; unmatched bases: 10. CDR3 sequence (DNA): TGTGCCAGCAGGCACGCGGGGGGCGGACTCAATGAGCAGTTCTTC. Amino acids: CASRHAGGGLNEQFF.

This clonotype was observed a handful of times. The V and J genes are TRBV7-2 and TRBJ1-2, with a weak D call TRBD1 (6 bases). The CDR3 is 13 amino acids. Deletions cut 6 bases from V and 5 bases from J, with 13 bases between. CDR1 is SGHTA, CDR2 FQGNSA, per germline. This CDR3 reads CASRGQSAYGYTF. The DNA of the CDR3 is TGTGCCAGCAGGGGACAATCAGCATATGGCTACACCTTC.

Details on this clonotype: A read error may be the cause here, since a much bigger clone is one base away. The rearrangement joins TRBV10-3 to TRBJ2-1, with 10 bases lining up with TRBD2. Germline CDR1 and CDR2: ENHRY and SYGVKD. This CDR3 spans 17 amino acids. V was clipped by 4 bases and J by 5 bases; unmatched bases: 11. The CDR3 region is CAISAMLAGDIDNEQFF. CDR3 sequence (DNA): TGTGCCATCAGTGCTATGCTAGCGGGAGATATCGACAATGAGCAGTTCTTC.

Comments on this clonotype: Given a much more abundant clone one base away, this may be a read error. CDR3 coding DNA: TGTGCCACCGGGGCGCAGGACGGAGATACGCAGTATTTT. This codes for CATGAQDGDTQYF. The V call is TRBV15, the J call TRBJ2-3; D is possibly TRBD1 (5 bases). The ends were cut back, 8 bases at V and 5 bases at J, with 14 bases in the middle. CDR1 is LNHNV and CDR2 is YYDKDF in the germline V gene (reference sequence). The CDR3 extends over 13 amino acids.

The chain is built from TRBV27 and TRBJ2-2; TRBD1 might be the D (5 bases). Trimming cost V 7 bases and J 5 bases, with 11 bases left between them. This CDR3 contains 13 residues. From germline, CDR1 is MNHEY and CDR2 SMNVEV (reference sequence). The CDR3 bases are TGTGCCAGCACCTCCCCAGGGACCGGGGAGCTGTTTTTT. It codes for CASTSPGTGELFF.

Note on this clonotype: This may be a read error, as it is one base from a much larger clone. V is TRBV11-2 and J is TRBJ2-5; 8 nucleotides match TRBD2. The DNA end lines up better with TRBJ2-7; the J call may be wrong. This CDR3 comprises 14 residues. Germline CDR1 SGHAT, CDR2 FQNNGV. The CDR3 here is CASSFGGGSDEQYF. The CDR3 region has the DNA TGTGCCAGCAGCTTCGGCGGGGGGTCCGACGAGCAGTACTTC.